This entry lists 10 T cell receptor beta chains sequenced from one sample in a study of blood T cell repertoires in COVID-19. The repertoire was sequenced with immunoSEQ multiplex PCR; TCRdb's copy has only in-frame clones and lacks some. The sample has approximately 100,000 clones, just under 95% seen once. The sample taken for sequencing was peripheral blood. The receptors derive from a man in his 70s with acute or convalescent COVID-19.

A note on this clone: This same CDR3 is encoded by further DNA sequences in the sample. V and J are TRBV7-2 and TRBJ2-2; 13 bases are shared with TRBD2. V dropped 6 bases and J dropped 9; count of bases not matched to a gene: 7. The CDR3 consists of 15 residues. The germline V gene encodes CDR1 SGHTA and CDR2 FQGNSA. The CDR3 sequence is CASSSGLAGYRELFF. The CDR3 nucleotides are TGTGCCAGCAGTTCGGGACTAGCGGGATATCGGGAGCTGTTTTTT.

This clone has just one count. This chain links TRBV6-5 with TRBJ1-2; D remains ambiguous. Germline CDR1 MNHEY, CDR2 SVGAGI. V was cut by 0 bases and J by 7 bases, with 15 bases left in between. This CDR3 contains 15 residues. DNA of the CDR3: TGTGCCAGCAGTTACTCGACGAGGGTTCGCGGTGGCTACACCTTC. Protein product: CASSYSTRVRGGYTF.

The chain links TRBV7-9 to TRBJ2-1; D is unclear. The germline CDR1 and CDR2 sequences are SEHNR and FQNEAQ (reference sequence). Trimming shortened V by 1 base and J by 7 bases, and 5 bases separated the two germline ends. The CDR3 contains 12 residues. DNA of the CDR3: TGTGCCAGCAGCTTAGTCACAAATGAGCAGTTCTTC. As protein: CASSLVTNEQFF. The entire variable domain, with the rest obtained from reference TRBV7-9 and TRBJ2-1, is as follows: DTGVSQNPRHKITKRGQNVTFRCDPISEHNRLYWYRQTLGQGPEFLTYFQNEAQLEKSRLLSDRFSAERPKGSFSTLEIQRTEQGDSAMYLCASSLVTNEQFFGPGTRLTVL.

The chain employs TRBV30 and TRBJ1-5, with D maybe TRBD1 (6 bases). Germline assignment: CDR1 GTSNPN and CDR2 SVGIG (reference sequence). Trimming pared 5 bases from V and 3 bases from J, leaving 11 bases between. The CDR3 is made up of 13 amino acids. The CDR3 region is CAWEQGHNQPQHF. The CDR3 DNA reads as TGTGCCTGGGAACAGGGCCACAATCAGCCCCAGCATTTT.

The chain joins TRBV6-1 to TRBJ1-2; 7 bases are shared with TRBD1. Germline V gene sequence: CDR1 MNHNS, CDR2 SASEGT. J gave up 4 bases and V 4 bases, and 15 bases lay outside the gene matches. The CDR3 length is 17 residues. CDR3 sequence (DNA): TGTGCCAGCAGTGGTAGAGTGGGGACAGTGAGCATCTATGGCTACACCTTC. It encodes CASSGRVGTVSIYGYTF.

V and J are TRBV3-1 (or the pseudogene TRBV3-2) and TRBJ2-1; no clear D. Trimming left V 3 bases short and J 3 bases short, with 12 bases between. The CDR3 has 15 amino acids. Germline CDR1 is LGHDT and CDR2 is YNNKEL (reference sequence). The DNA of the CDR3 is TGTGCCAGCAGCCAGTTAGAGACTCACTACAATGAGCAGTTCTTC. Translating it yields CASSQLETHYNEQFF.

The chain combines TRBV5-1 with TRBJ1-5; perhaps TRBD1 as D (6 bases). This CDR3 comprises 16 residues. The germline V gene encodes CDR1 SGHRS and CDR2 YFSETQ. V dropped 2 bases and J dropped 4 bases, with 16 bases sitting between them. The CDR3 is CASSLTPGTTNQPQHF. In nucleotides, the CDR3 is TGCGCCAGCAGCTTAACCCCCGGGACAACGAATCAGCCCCAGCATTTT.

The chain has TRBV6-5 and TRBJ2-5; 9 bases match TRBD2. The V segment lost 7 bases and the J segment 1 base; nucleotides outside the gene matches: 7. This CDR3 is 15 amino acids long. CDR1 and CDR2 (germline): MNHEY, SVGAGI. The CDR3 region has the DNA TGTGCCAGCACCCCGAGTAGCGGGGGCCAAGAGACCCAGTACTTC. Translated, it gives CASTPSSGGQETQYF.

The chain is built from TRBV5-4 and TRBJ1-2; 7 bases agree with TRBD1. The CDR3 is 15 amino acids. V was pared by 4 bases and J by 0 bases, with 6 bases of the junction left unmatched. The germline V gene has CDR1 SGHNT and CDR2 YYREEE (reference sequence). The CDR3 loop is CASSPGTDTNYGYTF. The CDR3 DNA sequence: TGTGCCAGCAGCCCCGGGACAGACACTAACTATGGCTACACCTTC. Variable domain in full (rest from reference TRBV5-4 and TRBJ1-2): ETGVTQSPTHLIKTRGQQVTLRCSSQSGHNTVSWYQQALGQGPQFIFQYYREEENGRGNFPPRFSGLQFPNYSSELNVNALELDDSALYLCASSPGTDTNYGYTFGSGTRLTVV.

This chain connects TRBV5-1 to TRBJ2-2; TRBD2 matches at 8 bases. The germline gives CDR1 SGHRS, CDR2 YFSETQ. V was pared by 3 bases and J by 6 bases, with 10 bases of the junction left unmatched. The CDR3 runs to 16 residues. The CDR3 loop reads CASSSLAALVAGELFF. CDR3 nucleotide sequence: TGCGCCAGCAGCTCACTAGCGGCCTTAGTTGCCGGGGAGCTGTTTTTT. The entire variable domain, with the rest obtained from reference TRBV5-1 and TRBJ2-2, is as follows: KAGVTQTPRYLIKTRGQQVTLSCSPISGHRSVSWYQQTPGQGLQFLFEYFSETQRNKGNFPGRFSGRQFSNSRSEMNVSTLELGDSALYLCASSSLAALVAGELFFGEGSRLTVL.